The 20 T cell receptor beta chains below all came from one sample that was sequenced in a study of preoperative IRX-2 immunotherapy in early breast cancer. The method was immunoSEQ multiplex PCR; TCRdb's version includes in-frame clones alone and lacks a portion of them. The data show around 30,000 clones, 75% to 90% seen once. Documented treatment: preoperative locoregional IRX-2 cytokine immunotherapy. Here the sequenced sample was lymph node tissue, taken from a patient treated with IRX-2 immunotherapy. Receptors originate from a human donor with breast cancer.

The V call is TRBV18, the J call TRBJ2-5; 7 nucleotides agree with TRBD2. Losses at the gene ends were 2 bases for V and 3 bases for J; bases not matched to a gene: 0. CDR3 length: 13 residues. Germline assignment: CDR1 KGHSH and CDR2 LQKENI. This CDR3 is CASSPAGEETQYF. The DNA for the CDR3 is TGTGCCAGCTCACCAGCGGGGGAAGAGACCCAGTACTTC.

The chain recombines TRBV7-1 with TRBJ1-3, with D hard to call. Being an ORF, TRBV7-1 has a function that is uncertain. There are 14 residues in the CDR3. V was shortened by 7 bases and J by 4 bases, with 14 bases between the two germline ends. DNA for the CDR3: TGTGCCAGCAACCTCTTAGGCCAGGGAAACACCATATATTTT. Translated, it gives CASNLLGQGNTIYF.

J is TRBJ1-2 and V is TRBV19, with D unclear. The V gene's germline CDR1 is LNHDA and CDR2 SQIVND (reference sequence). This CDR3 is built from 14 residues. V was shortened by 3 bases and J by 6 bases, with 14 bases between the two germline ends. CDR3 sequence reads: CASSMSRYKDGYTF. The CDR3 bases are TGTGCCAGTAGTATGTCCCGGTACAAAGATGGCTACACCTTC.

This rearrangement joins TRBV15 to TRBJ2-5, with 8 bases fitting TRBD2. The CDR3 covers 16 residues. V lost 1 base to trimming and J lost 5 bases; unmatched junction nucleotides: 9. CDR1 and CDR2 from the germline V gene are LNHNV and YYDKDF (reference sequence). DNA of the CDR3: TGTGCCACCAGCAGAGTATTCCCCCGGGAGGGGGAGACCCAGTACTTC. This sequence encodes CATSRVFPREGETQYF.

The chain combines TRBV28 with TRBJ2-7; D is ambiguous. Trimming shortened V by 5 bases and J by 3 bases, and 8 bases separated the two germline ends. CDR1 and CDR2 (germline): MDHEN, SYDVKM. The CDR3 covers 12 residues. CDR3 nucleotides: TGTGCCAGCAGTCCCCGGCGCTACGAGCAGTACTTC. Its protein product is CASSPRRYEQYF.

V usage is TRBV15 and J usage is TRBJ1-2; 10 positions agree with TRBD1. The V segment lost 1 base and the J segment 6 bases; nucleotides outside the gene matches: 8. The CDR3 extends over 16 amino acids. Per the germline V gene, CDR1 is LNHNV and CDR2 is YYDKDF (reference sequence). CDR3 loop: CATSRGALDRGNGYTF. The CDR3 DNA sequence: TGTGCCACCAGCAGAGGAGCGCTGGACAGGGGGAATGGCTACACCTTC.

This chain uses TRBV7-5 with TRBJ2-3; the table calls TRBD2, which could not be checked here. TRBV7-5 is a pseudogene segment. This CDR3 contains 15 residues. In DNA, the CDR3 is TGTGCCAGCAGCCCCGTAGCGGGGGCGGGAGATACGCAGTATTTT. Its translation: CASSPVAGAGDTQYF.

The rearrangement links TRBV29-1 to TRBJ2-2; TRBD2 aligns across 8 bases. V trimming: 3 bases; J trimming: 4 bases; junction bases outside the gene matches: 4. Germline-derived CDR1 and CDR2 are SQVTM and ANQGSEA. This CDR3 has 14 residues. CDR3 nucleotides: TGCAGCGTTGATGAGGCGGGAGGCACCGGGGAGCTGTTTTTT. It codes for CSVDEAGGTGELFF.

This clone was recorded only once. The CDR3 loop reads CASSYIPLTYEQYF. The DNA of the CDR3 is TGTGCCAGCAGTTACATTCCCCTTACCTACGAGCAGTACTTC. The chain combines TRBV6-8 with TRBJ2-7, with D unresolved. Germline V gives CDR1 MNHGY, CDR2 SAAAGT. The CDR3 length is 14 residues. Trimming shortened V by 2 bases and J by 2 bases, and 10 bases separated the two germline ends.

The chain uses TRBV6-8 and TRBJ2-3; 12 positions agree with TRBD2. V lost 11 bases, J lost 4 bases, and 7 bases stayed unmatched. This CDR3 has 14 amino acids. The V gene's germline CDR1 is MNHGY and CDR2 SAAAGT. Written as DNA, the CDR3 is TGTGCCGGGCGGACTAGCGGGGACGCAGATACGCAGTATTTT. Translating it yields CAGRTSGDADTQYF.

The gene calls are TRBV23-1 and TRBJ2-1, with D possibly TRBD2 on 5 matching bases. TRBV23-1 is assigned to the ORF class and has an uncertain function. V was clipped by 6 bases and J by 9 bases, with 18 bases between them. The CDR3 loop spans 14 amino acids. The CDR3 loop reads CASSHERGYGEQFF. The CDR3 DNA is TGCGCCAGCAGCCATGAGCGAGGGTATGGTGAGCAGTTCTTC.

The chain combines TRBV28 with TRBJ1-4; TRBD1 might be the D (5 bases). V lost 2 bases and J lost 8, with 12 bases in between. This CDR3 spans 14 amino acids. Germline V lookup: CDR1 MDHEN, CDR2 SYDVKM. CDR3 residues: CASSLGREGEKLFF. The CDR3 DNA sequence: TGTGCCAGCAGTTTAGGCAGGGAGGGGGAAAAACTGTTTTTT.

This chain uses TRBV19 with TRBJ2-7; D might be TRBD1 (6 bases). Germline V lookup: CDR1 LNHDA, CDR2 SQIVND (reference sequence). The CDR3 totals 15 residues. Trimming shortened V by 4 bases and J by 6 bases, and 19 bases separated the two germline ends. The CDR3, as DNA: TGTGCCAGTAGTAGTCGCCAGGGGTTCGGTAGCGAGCAGTACTTC. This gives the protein CASSSRQGFGSEQYF.

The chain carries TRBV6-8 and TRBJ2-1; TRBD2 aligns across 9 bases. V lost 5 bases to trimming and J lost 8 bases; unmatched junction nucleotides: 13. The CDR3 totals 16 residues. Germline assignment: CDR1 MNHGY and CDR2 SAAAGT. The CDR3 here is CASSPLAGGVKDEQFF. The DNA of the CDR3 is TGTGCCAGCAGTCCCCTGGCGGGGGGGGTCAAAGATGAGCAGTTCTTC.

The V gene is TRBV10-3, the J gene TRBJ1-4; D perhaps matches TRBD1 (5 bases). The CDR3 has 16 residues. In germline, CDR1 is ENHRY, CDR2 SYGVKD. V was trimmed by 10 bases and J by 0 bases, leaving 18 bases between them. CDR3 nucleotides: TGTGCCAGCGAGGACATGTTGGGCGCAACTAATGAAAAACTGTTTTTT. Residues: CASEDMLGATNEKLFF.

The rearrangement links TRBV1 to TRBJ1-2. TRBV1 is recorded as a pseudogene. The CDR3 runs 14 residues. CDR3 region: CTSSLRPANYGYTF. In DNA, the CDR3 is TGCACCAGCAGCTTGAGACCCGCTAACTATGGCTACACCTTC.

The CDR3 here is CASSLEAGPASTDTQYF. The CDR3 region has the DNA TGTGCCAGCAGCTTGGAAGCGGGACCTGCTAGCACAGATACGCAGTATTTT. The chain couples TRBV11-3 to TRBJ2-3; 7 bases line up with TRBD2. The CDR3 covers 17 residues. Germline V CDR1 and CDR2: SGHNT, YENEEA. The V gene end was trimmed by 3 bases and the J gene end by 0 bases; junction bases not matched to a gene: 9.

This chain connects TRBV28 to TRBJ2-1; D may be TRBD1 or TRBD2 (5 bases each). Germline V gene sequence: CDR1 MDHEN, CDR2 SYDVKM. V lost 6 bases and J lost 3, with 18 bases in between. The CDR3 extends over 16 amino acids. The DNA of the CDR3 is TGTGCCAGCAGCCCCACTCGCGATGGGGGCTACAATGAGCAGTTCTTC. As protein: CASSPTRDGGYNEQFF. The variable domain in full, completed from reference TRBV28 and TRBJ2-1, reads DVKVTQSSRYLVKRTGEKVFLECVQDMDHENMFWYRQDPGLGLRLIYFSYDVKMKEKGDIPEGYSVSREKKERFSLILESASTNQTSMYLCASSPTRDGGYNEQFFGPGTRLTVL.

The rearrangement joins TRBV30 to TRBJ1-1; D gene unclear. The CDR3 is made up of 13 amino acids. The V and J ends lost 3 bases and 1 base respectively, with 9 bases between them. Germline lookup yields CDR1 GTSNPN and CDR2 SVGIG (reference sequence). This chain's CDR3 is CAWRAGPNTEAFF. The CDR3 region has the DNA TGTGCCTGGAGGGCAGGACCGAACACTGAAGCTTTCTTT.

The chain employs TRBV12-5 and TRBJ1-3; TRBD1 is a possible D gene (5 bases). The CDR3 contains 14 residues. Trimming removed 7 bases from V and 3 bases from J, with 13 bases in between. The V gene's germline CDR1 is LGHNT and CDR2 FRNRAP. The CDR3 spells CASARDGDGNTIYF. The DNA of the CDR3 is TGTGCTAGTGCCCGGGACGGAGATGGAAACACCATATATTTT.